This record covers a single T cell receptor beta chain. The source of the sample is a study of blood T cell repertoires in COVID-19. The wider study: There were acute and convalescent COVID-19 samples, and they came from the United States, Italy and Spain. In each case, the material was cDNA or gDNA derived from T cells, B-cell-depleted T cells, or PBMCs.

This CDR3 spans 13 amino acids. Germline trimming cut 5 bases from V and 6 bases from J; bases unmatched to any gene: 6. CDR1 is LNHDA and CDR2 is SQIVND in the germline V gene (reference sequence). Per the study methods: Reference gene primers were amplified, and this amplification served to estimate nucleated cell counts. Profiled with immunoSEQ multiplex PCR; TCRdb holds only in-frame clones, not every one. V and J calls and clone size are given by that table; D and trimming were obtained from the DNA. The repertoire holds under 95,000 clones, with approximately 88% as singletons. Sequenced: peripheral blood. This chain uses TRBV19 with TRBJ1-2, with 7 bases lining up with TRBD1. The sequence was collected from a human donor in a cohort sampled during active COVID-19. The CDR3 DNA is TGTGCCAGTAGTCTCGACAGGGCCAATGGCTACACCTTC. Its translation: CASSLDRANGYTF. The full variable domain, with the rest looked up from reference TRBV19 and TRBJ1-2, is DGGITQSPKYLFRKEGQNVTLSCEQNLNHDAMYWYRQDPGQGLRLIYYSQIVNDFQKGDIAEGYSVSREKKESFPLTVTSAQKNPTAFYLCASSLDRANGYTFGSGTRLTVV.